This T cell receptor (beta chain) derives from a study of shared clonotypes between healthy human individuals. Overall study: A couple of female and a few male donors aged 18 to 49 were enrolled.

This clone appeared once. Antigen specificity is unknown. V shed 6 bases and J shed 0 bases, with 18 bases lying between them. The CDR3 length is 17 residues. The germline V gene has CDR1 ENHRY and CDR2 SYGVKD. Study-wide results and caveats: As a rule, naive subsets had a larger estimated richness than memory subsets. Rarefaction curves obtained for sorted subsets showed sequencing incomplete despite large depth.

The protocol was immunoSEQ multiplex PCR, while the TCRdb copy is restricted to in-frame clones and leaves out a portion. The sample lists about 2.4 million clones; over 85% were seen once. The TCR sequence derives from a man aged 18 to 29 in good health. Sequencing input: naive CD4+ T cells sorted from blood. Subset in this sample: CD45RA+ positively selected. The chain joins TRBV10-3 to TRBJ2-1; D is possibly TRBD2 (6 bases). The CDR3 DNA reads TGTGCCATCAGGCCGGGGGAAGGATTTGTCTCCTACAATGAGCAGTTCTTC. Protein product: CAIRPGEGFVSYNEQFF.